Described below is a single TCR beta chain sequence and its context. The repertoire was sequenced with immunoSEQ multiplex PCR; TCRdb's copy has only in-frame clones and lacks some. The sample lists 45,000 to 60,000 clones, 80% to 90% occurring once. Germline CDR1 SGHVS, CDR2 FNYEAQ. This CDR3 spans 15 amino acids. V shed 5 bases, J shed 3 bases, and the junction held 6 bases outside the gene matches. The data were obtained in a study of OX40 agonist ivuxolimab in advanced cancers. The sequence was collected from an adult with an advanced solid tumor such as melanoma, head and neck, liver or kidney cancer. The chain employs TRBV7-6 and TRBJ2-2, with TRBD1 matching over 7 bases. The material was CD4+ or CD8+ T cells sorted from blood, obtained in a trial of the OX40 agonist ivuxolimab. The CDR3 DNA reads TGTGCCAGCAGCCCCCGGGACAGCTACACCGGGGAGCTGTTTTTT. Protein sequence: CASSPRDSYTGELFF.